Listed here are 4 T cell receptor beta chains from one sample, sequenced in a study of naive and memory T cell subsets (dated 2017 in TCRdb). Using 3' ligation of a UMI-containing oligonucleotide to TCR cDNA, the study laid out a robust and sensitive protocol to amplify, sequence and analyze TCRs. Library method: 5' RACE. Instrument on record: Illumina MiSeq. The ligated cDNA was amplified in four rounds of PCR with nested alpha and beta constant region primers together with the SP2 primer. The public reads were run again by TCRdb, first through fastp at Q25 and then through MiXCR, and only productive beta chains were kept. Every distinct CDR3 protein forms one entry, paired with its most common genes and DNA. The sample table holds 50,000 or so distinct CDR3 sequences, of which about 7.2% were seen once. About a tenth of the sample is taken by the ten largest. The origin of the receptors is a male donor in good health.

This clonotype has ten or more counts. The chain joins TRBV15 to TRBJ2-5; tentatively, D is TRBD1 or TRBD2 (5 bases each). Germline assignment: CDR1 LNHNV and CDR2 YYDKDF (reference sequence). Trimming removed 4 bases at V and 5 bases at J, with 14 bases between. CDR3 length equals 14 residues. The CDR3 here is CATSNNQGGETQYF. The CDR3 region has the DNA TGTGCCACCAGCAACAACCAGGGCGGGGAGACCCAGTACTTC.

This clonotype showed up many times. This chain joins TRBV25-1 and TRBJ1-2; D remains unclear. The CDR3 totals 15 residues. V gave up 5 bases and J gave up 3 bases, with 16 bases separating them. Germline V gives CDR1 MGHDK, CDR2 SYGVNS. Written as DNA, the CDR3 is TGTGCCAGCAGTAATCCGGACGGTGACTACTATGGCTACACCTTC. This encodes CASSNPDGDYYGYTF.

The chain couples TRBV27 to TRBJ2-1; D uncertain. V was cut by 3 bases and J by 12 bases, with 12 bases left in between. This CDR3 comprises 12 residues. The germline gives CDR1 MNHEY, CDR2 SMNVEV (reference sequence). CDR3 region: CASSFSPVGQFF. The DNA for the CDR3 is TGTGCCAGCAGTTTCTCTCCCGTTGGGCAGTTCTTC.

This clonotype was observed many times. The rearrangement joins TRBV6-1 to TRBJ2-7, with 12 bases lining up with TRBD2. This CDR3 spans 16 amino acids. Germline lookup yields CDR1 MNHNS and CDR2 SASEGT. Trimming cost V 7 bases and J 7 bases; bases outside gene matches: 14. The CDR3 loop reads CASIRHPTSGSGEQYF. CDR3 nucleotide sequence: TGTGCCAGCATCCGTCATCCGACTAGCGGGAGTGGGGAGCAGTACTTC.